Below, 5 T cell receptor beta chains from the same sample are listed, as sequenced in a study of regulatory T cells in long-lasting Graves disease. Documented time point: newly diagnosed GD, antithyroid drugs for less than 3 months. Extracted PBMC RNA gave rise to the TCR library. The authors built TCR beta libraries using iRepertoire HTBI primers and Arm-PCR of CDR3 regions. TCRdb called the multiplex PCR reads again in MiXCR, with one record for every CDR3 protein. The sample has 600,000 to 650,000 distinct CDR3 sequences; about 16% are singletons. The sample also formed part of further work on T cells in Graves' hyperthyroidism and ophthalmopathy.

Sequencing was performed on peripheral blood mononuclear cells (PBMCs), taken at new diagnosis, from a patient treated with antithyroid drugs. Source of these receptors: a woman younger than 45 with Graves disease.

The sample holds many counts of this clonotype. The J gene is TRBJ1-4, the V gene TRBV28; D is unresolved. With 5 bases removed from V and 4 bases from J, the gap between germline ends came to 8 bases. This CDR3 region has 13 residues. Germline V CDR1 and CDR2: MDHEN, SYDVKM. The CDR3 sequence: CASSPPLNEKLFF. The CDR3 region has the DNA TGTGCCAGCAGTCCCCCTCTTAATGAAAAACTGTTTTTT.

The chain links TRBV30 to TRBJ1-3, with 7 bases fitting TRBD1. V was clipped by 3 bases and J by 0 bases; unmatched bases: 2. There are 14 residues in the CDR3. Germline CDR1 is GTSNPN and CDR2 is SVGIG (reference sequence). CDR3: CAWRGTDSGNTIYF. DNA of the CDR3: TGTGCCTGGAGGGGGACAGACTCTGGAAACACCATATATTTT.

This clonotype was counted many times. This sequence joins TRBV28 and TRBJ1-3; TRBD1 is a possible D gene (6 bases). Germline values: CDR1 MDHEN, CDR2 SYDVKM. The CDR3 is 15 residues long. V lost 6 bases and J 4 bases, leaving 16 bases between the germline ends. CDR3 coding DNA: TGTGCCAGCAGGAAAACAGGGTCAGCAGGAAACACCATATATTTT. This codes for CASRKTGSAGNTIYF.

This clonotype was seen many times. The chain has TRBV29-1 and TRBJ2-7, with D uncertain. Germline V gene sequence: CDR1 SQVTM, CDR2 ANQGSEA. V was trimmed by 4 bases and J by 2 bases, leaving 12 bases between them. The length of the CDR3 is 13 residues. The CDR3 reads CSVASIMAYEQYF. In DNA form, the CDR3 reads TGCAGCGTTGCCTCGATAATGGCCTACGAGCAGTACTTC.

This clonotype was seen repeatedly, ten times or more. The chain links TRBV7-2 to TRBJ1-2, with a tentative D call TRBD1 (6 bases). From germline, CDR1 is SGHTA and CDR2 FQGNSA. This CDR3 region has 14 residues. Trimming left V 8 bases short and J 4 bases short, with 17 bases between. CDR3 loop: CASGRGGNSYGYTF. The CDR3 DNA reads as TGTGCCAGCGGCAGGGGCGGTAACTCCTATGGCTACACCTTC.